Below, 24 T cell receptor beta chains from the same sample are listed, as sequenced in a study of blood T cell repertoires in COVID-19. The table came from immunoSEQ multiplex PCR; TCRdb's copy has only in-frame clones and leaves some out. Among 95,000 to 150,000 clones listed, 85% to 90% were seen once. Specimen: peripheral blood. These TCRs come from a woman in her 70s with acute or convalescent COVID-19.

The CDR3 nucleotides read TGTGCCAGCAGCCCGACAGGGGTAGGCAATCAGCCCCAGCATTTT. Residues: CASSPTGVGNQPQHF. J is TRBJ1-5 and V is TRBV28; 8 nucleotides align to TRBD1. Germline V gene data show CDR1 as MDHEN and CDR2 as SYDVKM. CDR3 length: 15 amino acids. V trimming: 6 bases; J trimming: 2 bases; junction bases outside the gene matches: 6.

This clone was seen only a few times. V gene TRBV7-2 combines with J gene TRBJ1-5; no clear D. V was cut by 1 base and J by 3 bases, with 7 bases left in between. CDR1 is SGHTA, CDR2 FQGNSA, per germline. The CDR3 runs 14 residues. For the CDR3, the DNA is TGTGCCAGCAGCTTAGTACAGATCAATCAGCCCCAGCATTTT. It translates to CASSLVQINQPQHF.

V is TRBV4-1 and J is TRBJ1-2, with TRBD1 matching over 12 bases. J was trimmed by 6 bases and V by 7 bases; bases with no gene match: 15. The germline gives CDR1 MGHRA, CDR2 YSYEKL. This CDR3 is 17 amino acids long. CDR3 residues: CASTKLGQGAGANGYTF. The CDR3 bases are TGCGCCAGCACAAAGTTGGGACAGGGGGCAGGGGCGAATGGCTACACCTTC.

With regard to this clone: This same CDR3 is encoded by further DNA sequences in the sample. The chain uses TRBV7-3 and TRBJ2-7; D is perhaps TRBD1 (6 bases). Trimming cost V 2 bases and J 1 base, with 12 bases left between them. Germline V lookup: CDR1 SGHTA, CDR2 FQGTGA. The CDR3 sequence is 15 residues long. The CDR3 nucleotides read TGTGCCAGCAGCTTATCGGGCAGGGGTTCCTACGAGCAGTACTTC. This encodes CASSLSGRGSYEQYF.

In this sample, this clone turned up once. The chain has TRBV9 and TRBJ1-3; D call uncertain. Trimming left V 3 bases short and J 1 base short, with 11 bases between. CDR3 length: 15 residues. Germline V gives CDR1 SGDLS, CDR2 YYNGEE. CDR3 residues: CASSEDGSSGNTIYF. The CDR3 bases are TGTGCCAGCAGCGAAGACGGGTCGTCTGGAAACACCATATATTTT.

This clone was observed a few times. The chain couples TRBV10-1 to TRBJ1-1, with no clear D. Germline V lookup: CDR1 WNHNN, CDR2 SYGVQD (reference sequence). This CDR3 comprises 13 residues. Trimming shortened V by 4 bases and J by 1 base, and 7 bases separated the two germline ends. This CDR3 reads CASSVLRNTEAFF. DNA of the CDR3: TGCGCCAGCAGTGTTTTGAGGAACACTGAAGCTTTCTTT.

This chain joins TRBV28 and TRBJ1-1, with 9 positions matching TRBD1. The germline gives CDR1 MDHEN, CDR2 SYDVKM. This CDR3 is built from 15 residues. V was pared by 3 bases and J by 6 bases, with 8 bases of the junction left unmatched. The CDR3 reads CASSFGDREGPEAFF. The CDR3 DNA follows: TGTGCCAGCAGTTTCGGGGACAGGGAGGGGCCTGAAGCTTTCTTT.

The rearrangement uses TRBV7-8 and TRBJ2-1; TRBD1 aligns across 7 bases. CDR1 is SGHVS and CDR2 is FQNEAQ in the germline V gene. V was pared by 5 bases and J by 6 bases, with 10 bases of the junction left unmatched. The CDR3 contains 15 residues. Here the CDR3 reads CASSLDREAFNEQFF. The CDR3 nucleotides are TGTGCCAGCAGCCTCGACAGGGAAGCGTTCAATGAGCAGTTCTTC.

The chain uses TRBV7-9 and TRBJ1-5, with D unclear. The V gene's germline CDR1 is SEHNR and CDR2 FQNEAQ (reference sequence). V lost 4 bases, J lost 1 base, and 11 bases lay in between. The CDR3 loop spans 15 amino acids. The CDR3 DNA reads TGTGCCAGCAGCTCGTCGACTTTGAGCAATCAGCCCCAGCATTTT. Its protein product is CASSSSTLSNQPQHF. The full variable domain, rest sourced from reference TRBV7-9 and TRBJ1-5, is DTGVSQNPRHKITKRGQNVTFRCDPISEHNRLYWYRQTLGQGPEFLTYFQNEAQLEKSRLLSDRFSAERPKGSFSTLEIQRTEQGDSAMYLCASSSSTLSNQPQHFGDGTRLSIL.

This chain connects TRBV5-1 to TRBJ1-1, with a possible D match to TRBD1 (6 bases). The V gene lost 4 bases and the J gene lost 3 bases, with 13 bases spanning the gap. In germline, CDR1 is SGHRS, CDR2 YFSETQ. The CDR3 spans 14 residues. Written as DNA, the CDR3 is TGCGCCAGCAGCACCCGACAGGAGGACACTGAAGCTTTCTTT. Encoded protein: CASSTRQEDTEAFF.

The V gene is TRBV6-5, the J gene TRBJ2-1; D possibly corresponds to TRBD2 (7 bases). This CDR3 contains 15 residues. With 5 bases removed from V and 0 bases from J, the gap between germline ends came to 11 bases. Germline V gives CDR1 MNHEY, CDR2 SVGAGI. The CDR3 here is CASSTGGPSYNEQFF. CDR3 sequence (DNA): TGTGCCAGCAGTACCGGGGGGCCCTCCTACAATGAGCAGTTCTTC.

The chain couples TRBV6-5 to TRBJ2-3, with TRBD1 matching over 7 bases. The CDR3 extends over 15 amino acids. Germline V gives CDR1 MNHEY, CDR2 SVGAGI. V lost 7 bases and J lost 0; bases outside the gene matches: 7. The CDR3 DNA reads TGTGCCAGCAATCTACAGGGGATGAGCACAGATACGCAGTATTTT. As protein: CASNLQGMSTDTQYF.

V gene TRBV19 combines with J gene TRBJ2-5; TRBD2 is a possible D gene (6 bases). The CDR3 is made up of 15 amino acids. V was pared by 5 bases and J by 1 base, with 14 bases between. Germline-derived CDR1 and CDR2 are LNHDA and SQIVND (reference sequence). The CDR3 region is CASSSPLRGQETQYF. The CDR3 region has the DNA TGTGCCAGTAGTTCCCCTTTGCGGGGCCAAGAGACCCAGTACTTC.

The chain recombines TRBV6-1 with TRBJ1-3; unclear D gene. This CDR3 contains 14 residues. V shed 2 bases and J shed 9 bases, with 14 bases lying between them. Per the germline V gene, CDR1 is MNHNS and CDR2 is SASEGT. The CDR3 loop reads CASSEPARPSTIYF. CDR3 DNA: TGTGCCAGCAGTGAACCCGCACGCCCGAGCACCATATATTTT.

The chain couples TRBV18 to TRBJ2-2; 12 nucleotides agree with TRBD1. Trimming removed 6 bases from V and 6 bases from J; junction bases left unmatched: 11. Germline-derived CDR1 and CDR2 are KGHSH and LQKENI. The CDR3 is 17 residues long. CDR3 amino acids: CASSPRDRGPVAGELFF. DNA for the CDR3: TGTGCCAGCTCGCCCCGGGACAGGGGGCCAGTGGCCGGGGAGCTGTTTTTT.

The CDR3 sequence is CASSHGTGRERYGYTF. Here the CDR3 DNA reads TGTGCCAGCAGTCACGGGACAGGTAGAGAACGCTATGGCTACACCTTC. V is TRBV6-6 and J is TRBJ1-2, with 8 bases lining up with TRBD1. Germline CDR1 reads MNHNY; CDR2 reads SVGAGI (reference sequence). The CDR3 has 16 amino acids. The trim removed 5 bases at V and 4 bases at J, leaving 12 bases unmatched.

The chain has TRBV6-1 and TRBJ1-3; 7 bases are a match to TRBD1. Germline CDR1 is MNHNS and CDR2 is SASEGT. This CDR3 contains 14 residues. J gave up 4 bases and V 2 bases, and 2 bases lay outside the gene matches. CDR3 in amino acids: CASSERTGGNTIYF. CDR3 DNA: TGTGCCAGCAGTGAAAGGACAGGCGGAAACACCATATATTTT.

The chain carries TRBV6-6 and TRBJ2-6, with D perhaps matching TRBD1 (5 bases). The germline V and J ends were trimmed by 6 bases and 0 bases, with 12 bases remaining between them. This CDR3 is 16 amino acids long. Per germline, CDR1 MNHNY and CDR2 SVGAGI (reference sequence). The CDR3 spells CASSQQTVSGANVLTF. In nucleotides, the CDR3 is TGTGCCAGCAGCCAACAGACAGTCTCTGGGGCCAACGTCCTGACTTTC.

The chain is built from TRBV3-1 (or the pseudogene TRBV3-2) and TRBJ2-5, with 9 bases lining up with TRBD2. V was pared by 4 bases and J by 1 base, with 4 bases of the junction left unmatched. Germline V lookup: CDR1 LGHDT, CDR2 YNNKEL (reference sequence). This CDR3 region has 15 residues. The CDR3 protein is CASSPVAGAQETQYF. The CDR3 DNA reads as TGTGCCAGCAGCCCTGTAGCGGGGGCCCAAGAGACCCAGTACTTC.

The J gene is TRBJ2-6, the V gene TRBV28; 9 bases agree with TRBD1. CDR3 size: 16 residues. Germline CDR1 reads MDHEN; CDR2 reads SYDVKM. The J segment lost 9 bases and the V segment lost 5 bases, leaving 11 bases of the junction unmatched. This CDR3 is CASSAGTGGEVNVLTF. The CDR3 coding sequence is TGTGCCAGCAGTGCCGGAACAGGGGGCGAGGTCAACGTCCTGACTTTC.

This clone came up once. V usage is TRBV18 and J usage is TRBJ2-1; 9 bases align to TRBD1. The germline V gene has CDR1 KGHSH and CDR2 LQKENI. V trimming: 0 bases; J trimming: 8 bases; junction bases outside the gene matches: 5. CDR3 length: 15 amino acids. The CDR3 spells CASSPPTGGFDEQFF. The DNA of the CDR3 is TGTGCCAGCTCACCACCCACAGGGGGCTTCGATGAGCAGTTCTTC.

J is TRBJ2-7 and V is TRBV5-1; 8 bases match TRBD1. J lost 0 bases, V lost 8 bases, and 10 bases had no gene match. The CDR3 is 15 amino acids. CDR1 and CDR2 from the germline V gene are SGHRS and YFSETQ. The CDR3 here is CASRLGGQGSYEQYF. The DNA for the CDR3 is TGCGCCAGTCGTTTGGGCGGACAGGGCTCCTACGAGCAGTACTTC.

The chain recombines TRBV28 with TRBJ2-7, with D perhaps TRBD2 (5 bases). Germline CDR1 and CDR2: MDHEN and SYDVKM. The V end was cut by 1 base, the J end by 5 bases, with 21 bases between. The CDR3 is 17 amino acids. The CDR3 region is CASSLLGLAQVRDEQYF. The CDR3 nucleotides read TGTGCCAGCAGTTTATTGGGGTTAGCGCAGGTTCGGGACGAGCAGTACTTC.

This clone has more than one count but fewer than ten. V gene TRBV28 combines with J gene TRBJ2-3; 11 bases line up with TRBD2. Germline V lookup: CDR1 MDHEN, CDR2 SYDVKM. The junction had 0 bases not matched to a gene; V was cut back by 4 bases and J by 0 bases. This CDR3 contains 15 residues. The CDR3 DNA sequence: TGTGCCAGCAGTTCTAGCGGGGGGAGCACAGATACGCAGTATTTT. Translating gives CASSSSGGSTDTQYF.